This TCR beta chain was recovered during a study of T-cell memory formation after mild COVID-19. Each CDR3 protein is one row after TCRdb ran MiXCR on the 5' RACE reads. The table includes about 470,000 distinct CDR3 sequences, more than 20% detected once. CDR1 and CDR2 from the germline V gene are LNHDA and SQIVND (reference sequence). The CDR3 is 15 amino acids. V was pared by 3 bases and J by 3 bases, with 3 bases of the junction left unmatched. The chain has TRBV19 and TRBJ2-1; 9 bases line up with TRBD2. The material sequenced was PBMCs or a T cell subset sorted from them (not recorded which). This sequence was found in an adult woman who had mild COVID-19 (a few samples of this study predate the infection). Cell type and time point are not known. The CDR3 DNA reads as TGTGCCAGTAGTATTTCTAGCGGGATCTACAATGAGCAGTTCTTC. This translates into CASSISSGIYNEQFF.